The 21 T cell receptor beta chains reported below all come from one sample, sequenced in a study of T-cell reconstitution after alpha-beta-depleted transplantation in children. Researchers prepared the TCRbeta library using unique molecular identifiers, the study reports. From the PCR reads, TCRdb called clonotypes with MiXCR, one entry per CDR3 protein. The sample carries around 370,000 distinct CDR3 sequences, about a tenth recorded once. The sample here was PBMCs from the stem cell graft donor, taken from the stem cell graft. These receptors originate from a human donor who donated a stem cell graft to a child with acute lymphoblastic leukemia.

The chain combines TRBV12-3 or TRBV12-4 with TRBJ2-7; D is possibly TRBD1 (7 bases). V lost 0 bases to trimming and J lost 5 bases, with 17 bases between them. The CDR3 contains 16 residues. CDR3 loop: CASSLALGRGDNEQYF. The CDR3 coding sequence is TGTGCCAGCAGTTTAGCGCTGGGCAGGGGGGACAACGAGCAGTACTTC.

This clonotype appeared many times. The V call is TRBV7-9, the J call TRBJ2-5, with 9 positions matching TRBD1. Trimming at V came to 5 bases and at J to 5 bases, leaving 9 bases not matched to a gene. The CDR3 spans 15 residues. From germline, CDR1 is SEHNR and CDR2 FQNEAQ (reference sequence). CDR3 DNA sequence: TGTGCCAGCAGCCACGGGACAGGGACAGGGGAGACCCAGTACTTC. Translated: CASSHGTGTGETQYF.

This clonotype was picked up many times. The genes are TRBV28 and TRBJ2-7; the match to TRBD2 covers 8 bases. This CDR3 comprises 16 residues. From germline, CDR1 is MDHEN and CDR2 SYDVKM. Trimming removed 0 bases from V and 5 bases from J; junction bases left unmatched: 9. CDR3 residues: CASSLWSSSGRNEQYF. The CDR3 DNA sequence: TGTGCCAGCAGTTTATGGTCCTCAAGCGGGAGAAACGAGCAGTACTTC.

This clonotype occurred many times. This chain joins TRBV6-6 and TRBJ2-3; 10 nucleotides agree with TRBD2. The junction had 10 bases not matched to a gene; V was cut back by 8 bases and J by 5 bases. This CDR3 region has 15 residues. The germline gives CDR1 MNHNY, CDR2 SVGAGI (reference sequence). CDR3 sequence: CASGFSGRAGDTQYF. The CDR3 nucleotides are TGTGCCAGCGGTTTCAGCGGGAGGGCCGGAGATACGCAGTATTTT.

This clonotype has more than one count but fewer than ten. V usage is TRBV9 and J usage is TRBJ2-3; tentative D call: TRBD1 (5 bases). The length of the CDR3 is 15 residues. Germline-derived CDR1 and CDR2 are SGDLS and YYNGEE. Trimming pared 3 bases from V and 4 bases from J, leaving 15 bases between. The CDR3 loop is CASSAGTRVADTQYF. The CDR3 nucleotides read TGTGCCAGCAGCGCCGGCACCAGGGTAGCAGATACGCAGTATTTT.

This clonotype was detected many times. The V gene is TRBV7-9, the J gene TRBJ2-2, with D perhaps matching TRBD1 (5 bases). V was cut by 1 base and J by 6 bases, with 6 bases left in between. The CDR3 is made up of 13 amino acids. The germline V gene encodes CDR1 SEHNR and CDR2 FQNEAQ (reference sequence). The CDR3, as DNA: TGTGCCAGCAGCTTAGAGGGGCCCGGGGAGCTGTTTTTT. Encoded protein: CASSLEGPGELFF.

The sample holds many counts of this clonotype. The rearrangement links TRBV4-3 to TRBJ2-1; 12 nucleotides match TRBD2. From germline, CDR1 is LGHNA and CDR2 YSLEER. V shed 3 bases and J 4 bases; nucleotides not matched to a gene: 4. The length of the CDR3 is 16 residues. The CDR3 DNA is TGCGCCAGCAGCCAGCAGACTAGCGGGAGTTACAATGAGCAGTTCTTC. It is translated as CASSQQTSGSYNEQFF.

V is TRBV19 and J is TRBJ1-2; TRBD1 matches at 8 bases. After removal of 9 bases from V and 6 bases from J, the junction contained 15 bases not matched to a gene. The germline V gene has CDR1 LNHDA and CDR2 SQIVND (reference sequence). CDR3 length equals 15 residues. The chain's CDR3 is CASRVTTGERHGYTF. The CDR3 DNA follows: TGTGCCAGCCGGGTTACGACAGGGGAACGGCATGGCTACACCTTC.

Only a few counts were recorded for this clonotype. The chain is built from TRBV7-2 and TRBJ2-7, with TRBD1 as a possible D gene (6 bases). There are 15 residues in the CDR3. Germline loops: CDR1 SGHTA, CDR2 FQGNSA. V was trimmed by 5 bases and J by 6 bases, leaving 20 bases between them. In nucleotides, the CDR3 is TGTGCCAGCAGCCAAACCAGGGGCAGCTCGGGCGAGCAGTACTTC. This gives the protein CASSQTRGSSGEQYF.

This clonotype has ten or more counts. The chain carries TRBV12-3 or TRBV12-4 and TRBJ2-2; D is perhaps TRBD2 (5 bases). Trimming took off 2 bases at V and 6 bases at J, with 7 bases between the two ends. The CDR3 is 13 residues long. The CDR3 bases are TGTGCCAGCAGTTTACGGGGAGCCGGGGAGCTGTTTTTT. This translates into CASSLRGAGELFF.

For this clonotype: The junction departs from germline at one end; a sequencing error may be responsible. This chain links TRBV4-3 with TRBJ2-2, with 7 bases aligning to TRBD2. In germline, CDR1 is LGHNA, CDR2 YSLEER. CDR3 length equals 16 residues. The CDR3 loop is CASSKDAGVNTGELFF. For the CDR3, the DNA is TGCGCCAGCAGCAAAGATGCGGGGGTGAACACCGGGGAGCTGTTTTTT.

Only a few counts were recorded for this clonotype. This chain connects TRBV20-1 to TRBJ2-7, with a possible D match to TRBD1 (5 bases). V was shortened by 5 bases and J by 2 bases, with 13 bases between the two germline ends. This CDR3 spans 13 amino acids. Germline V gene lookup returns CDR1 DFQATT and CDR2 SNEGSKA (reference sequence). CDR3 amino acids: CSAGSGPAYEQYF. The CDR3 region has the DNA TGCAGTGCTGGCTCAGGGCCCGCCTACGAGCAGTACTTC.

This clonotype was picked up many times. CDR3 in amino acids: CASSSFNTEAFF. In nucleotides, the CDR3 is TGTGCCAGCAGCTCGTTTAACACTGAAGCTTTCTTT. The V and J genes are TRBV7-2 and TRBJ1-1; D remains ambiguous. Between the trimmed V and J ends, which lost 4 bases and 2 bases, there was a span of 5 bases. The CDR3 runs to 12 residues. Germline loops: CDR1 SGHTA, CDR2 FQGNSA. Drawing the rest from reference TRBV7-2 and TRBJ1-1, the complete variable domain is GAGVSQSPSNKVTEKGKDVELRCDPISGHTALYWYRQSLGQGLEFLIYFQGNSAPDKSGLPSDRFSAERTGGSVSTLTIQRTQQEDSAVYLCASSSFNTEAFFGQGTRLTVV.

The chain carries TRBV6-1 and TRBJ2-1, with TRBD2 matching 11 bases. The length of the CDR3 is 12 residues. Per germline, CDR1 MNHNS and CDR2 SASEGT. Trimming at V came to 8 bases and at J to 11 bases, leaving 5 bases not matched to a gene. CDR3: CASGGLADQQFF. The CDR3 bases are TGTGCCAGCGGGGGACTAGCGGACCAGCAGTTCTTC.

This chain connects TRBV28 to TRBJ2-1; possibly TRBD2 for D (6 bases). This CDR3 comprises 14 residues. Per germline, CDR1 MDHEN and CDR2 SYDVKM. V was clipped by 3 bases and J by 7 bases, with 13 bases between them. The CDR3 loop is CASSFPGVRNEQFF. The CDR3 nucleotides are TGTGCCAGCAGTTTTCCGGGGGTCCGGAATGAGCAGTTCTTC.

This clonotype showed up just a few times. The chain uses TRBV10-3 and TRBJ2-6; D gene ambiguous. Trimming took off 2 bases at V and 2 bases at J, with 4 bases between the two ends. Germline V gene data show CDR1 as ENHRY and CDR2 as SYGVKD. This CDR3 contains 14 residues. The CDR3 reads CAISEGAGANVLTF. The CDR3 DNA reads as TGTGCCATCAGTGAGGGGGCTGGGGCCAACGTCCTGACTTTC.

This clonotype was recorded many times. The chain uses TRBV6-2 or TRBV6-3 and TRBJ2-2; 9 bases map to TRBD2. This CDR3 has 15 amino acids. With 10 bases clipped from V and 2 bases from J, the junction kept 8 bases outside the gene matches. CDR1 and CDR2 from the germline V gene are MNHEY and SVGEGT. CDR3 coding DNA: TGTGCCACAGCAACTCTAGCGGGAAACACCGGGGAGCTGTTTTTT. It is translated as CATATLAGNTGELFF.

This clonotype has a handful of counts. The rearrangement joins TRBV20-1 to TRBJ2-1, with 7 bases identical to TRBD2. Germline V gene sequence: CDR1 DFQATT, CDR2 SNEGSKA (reference sequence). With 0 bases clipped from V and 3 bases from J, the junction kept 17 bases outside the gene matches. The CDR3 extends over 19 amino acids. The CDR3 region is CSARDPVLADRYYYNEQFF. The CDR3, as DNA: TGCAGTGCTAGAGATCCAGTTCTAGCGGACCGATACTACTACAATGAGCAGTTCTTC.

In its sample, this clonotype was seen many times. V usage is TRBV5-6 and J usage is TRBJ2-1, with 9 bases that match TRBD1. V was pared by 5 bases and J by 7 bases, with 7 bases of the junction left unmatched. Germline loops: CDR1 SGHDT, CDR2 YYEEEE. The CDR3 consists of 14 residues. CDR3 amino acids: CASRAGTGRNEQFF. The CDR3 DNA is TGTGCCAGCAGGGCCGGGACAGGGAGAAATGAGCAGTTCTTC.

This chain links TRBV7-8 with TRBJ2-7, with D unclear. Germline assignment: CDR1 SGHVS and CDR2 FQNEAQ. This CDR3 comprises 11 residues. Trimming removed 0 bases from V and 7 bases from J, with 4 bases in between. The CDR3 here is CASSLAREQYF. CDR3 in DNA: TGTGCCAGCAGCTTAGCGCGTGAGCAGTACTTC.

This clonotype was counted only a few times. The J gene is TRBJ1-2, the V gene TRBV11-2; D is uncertain. The V gene lost 0 bases and the J gene lost 2 bases, with 16 bases spanning the gap. Germline V lookup: CDR1 SGHAT, CDR2 FQNNGV. The CDR3 is 17 residues long. Written as DNA, the CDR3 is TGTGCCAGCAGCTTAGAATCGGGAGGAGACCGAAACTATGGCTACACCTTC. Translated: CASSLESGGDRNYGYTF.